The clone carrying this T cell receptor beta chain turned up a few times. What it recognizes is unknown. TCRdb processed the 5' RACE reads anew with MiXCR; each CDR3 protein has one entry. The table shows roughly 50,000 distinct CDR3 sequences, with roughly an eighth occurring only once. The sample originates from a study of T-cell memory formation after mild COVID-19. Points from the study as a whole: Cross-reactive memory apparently joined, as some responding clones appeared in pre-infection memory.

V lost 2 bases and J lost 7, with 6 bases in between. The CDR3 runs 13 residues. Germline V gene lookup returns CDR1 LNHNV and CDR2 YYDKDF (reference sequence). V usage is TRBV15 and J usage is TRBJ1-6; a possible D gene is TRBD1 (5 bases). Sequences were obtained from PBMCs or a T cell subset sorted from them (not recorded which). The sequence derives from a man younger than 35 who had mild COVID-19 (a few samples of this study predate the infection). Cell type and time point are not known. CDR3 DNA: TGTGCCACCAGCAGATCAGGGAATTCACCCCTCCACTTT. Translated: CATSRSGNSPLHF.